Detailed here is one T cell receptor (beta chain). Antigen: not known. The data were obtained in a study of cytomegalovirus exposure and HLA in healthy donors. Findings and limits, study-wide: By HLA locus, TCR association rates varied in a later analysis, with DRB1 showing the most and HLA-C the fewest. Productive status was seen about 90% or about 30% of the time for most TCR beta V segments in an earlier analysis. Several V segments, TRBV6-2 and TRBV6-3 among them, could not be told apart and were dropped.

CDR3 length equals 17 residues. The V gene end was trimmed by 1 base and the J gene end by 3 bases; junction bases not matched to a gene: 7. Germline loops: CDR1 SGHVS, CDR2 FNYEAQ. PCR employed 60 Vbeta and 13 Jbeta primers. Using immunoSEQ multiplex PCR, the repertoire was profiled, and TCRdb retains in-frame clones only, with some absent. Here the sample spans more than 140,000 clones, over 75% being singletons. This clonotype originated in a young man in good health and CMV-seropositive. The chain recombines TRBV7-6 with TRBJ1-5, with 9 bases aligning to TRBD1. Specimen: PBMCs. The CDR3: CASSLEDRGLPNQPQHF. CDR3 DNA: TGTGCCAGCAGCTTAGAGGACAGGGGCCTTCCCAATCAGCCCCAGCATTTT.